This T cell receptor (beta chain) came from a study of T-cell memory formation after mild COVID-19. V was cut by 2 bases and J by 7 bases, with 12 bases left in between. From germline, CDR1 is SGHRS and CDR2 YFSETQ. This CDR3 has 13 residues. Points on this clonotype: Its antigen is as yet unknown.

Sample barcodes and UMIs were carried by the TCR alpha and TCR beta cDNA libraries that 5'RACE generated with constant-segment primers. A single record per CDR3 protein comes from TCRdb applying MiXCR to the 5' RACE reads. The sample has approximately 44,000 distinct CDR3 sequences, 7.3% seen once. Findings and caveats of the study: Day 15 to 85 contractors were CD4/CD8 balanced; later expanders leaned CD4+. Day 37-peaking second-wave clones had unconfirmed SARS-CoV-2 specificity.

The source is a young man who had mild COVID-19 (a few samples of this study predate the infection). Cell type and time point are not known. The V and J genes are TRBV5-1 and TRBJ1-2; D remains unclear. Specimen: PBMCs or a T cell subset sorted from them (not recorded which). CDR3 DNA: TGCGCCAGCAGCTTCGGGGAAACCCCTGGCTACACCTTC. This encodes CASSFGETPGYTF.